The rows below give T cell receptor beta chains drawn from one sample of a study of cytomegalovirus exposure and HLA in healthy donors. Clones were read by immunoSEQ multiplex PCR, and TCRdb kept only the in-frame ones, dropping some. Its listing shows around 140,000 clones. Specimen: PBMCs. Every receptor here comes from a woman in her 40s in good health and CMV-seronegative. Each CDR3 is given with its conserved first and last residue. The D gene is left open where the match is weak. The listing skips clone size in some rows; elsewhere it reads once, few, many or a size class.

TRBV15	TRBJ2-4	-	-	TGTGCCACCAGCAACAGGGTTAATGGCAAAAACATTCAGTACTTC	CATSNRVNGKNIQYF
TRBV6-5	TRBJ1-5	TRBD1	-	TGTGCCAGCACCAAAGACAGGGGTCAGCCCCAGCATTTT	CASTKDRGQPQHF
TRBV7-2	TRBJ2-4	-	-	TGTGCCAGCGCCAAGAATCAGGGAAACATTCAGTACTTC	CASAKNQGNIQYF
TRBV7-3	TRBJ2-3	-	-	TGTGCCAGCAGCTTAGGGGGGGCCCCAGATACGCAGTATTTT	CASSLGGAPDTQYF
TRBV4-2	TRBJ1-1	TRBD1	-	TGTGCCAGCAGCCAAGACGGGGACAGGGTAGCGACTGAAGCTTTCTTT	CASSQDGDRVATEAFF
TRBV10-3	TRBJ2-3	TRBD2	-	TGTGCCATCAGTGTCCTGGGACTATCCACTAGCACAGATACGCAGTATTTT	CAISVLGLSTSTDTQYF
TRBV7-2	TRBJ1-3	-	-	TGTGCCAGCAGCTTAAACGGACGGACTGGCGGAAACACCATATATTTT	CASSLNGRTGGNTIYF
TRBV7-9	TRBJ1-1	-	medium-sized	TGTGCCAGCAGACCGGGGACTGAAGCTTTCTTT	CASRPGTEAFF
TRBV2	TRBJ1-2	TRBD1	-	TGTGCCAGCAGTGCTGACAGGGGGCCGGACTATGGCTACACCTTC	CASSADRGPDYGYTF
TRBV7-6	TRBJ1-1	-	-	TGTGCCAGCAGCCCTGCGACAGCTATGAACACTGAAGCTTTCTTT	CASSPATAMNTEAFF
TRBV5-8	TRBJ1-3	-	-	TGTGCCAGCAGCTTGGAACCGGCTGGAAACACCATATATTTT	CASSLEPAGNTIYF
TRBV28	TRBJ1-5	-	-	TGTGCCAGCAGTCCCATAGGAGGAAATCAGCCCCAGCATTTT	CASSPIGGNQPQHF
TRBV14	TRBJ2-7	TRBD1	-	TGTGCCAGCAGCCAAGAATCCGACAGGGGCCCCTACGAGCAGTACTTC	CASSQESDRGPYEQYF
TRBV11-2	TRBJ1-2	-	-	TGTGCCAGCAGCTTAGTTTCCGCAGGGAACTATGGCTACACCTTC	CASSLVSAGNYGYTF
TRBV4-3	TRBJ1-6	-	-	TGCGCCAGCAGCCAAGTGGGGGCAATAAGTTCACCCCTCCACTTT	CASSQVGAISSPLHF
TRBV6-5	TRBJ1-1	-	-	TGTGCCAGCGGAAGTACAGCGGCATTGAACACTGAAGCTTTCTTT	CASGSTAALNTEAFF
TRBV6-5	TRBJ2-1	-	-	TGTGCCAGCAGTTACTCACGAGGGTTGGGGAATGAGCAGTTCTTC	CASSYSRGLGNEQFF
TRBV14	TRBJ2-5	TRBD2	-	TGTGCCAGCAGCCAAGTTAGCGGGGGGGGACAAGAGACCCAGTACTTC	CASSQVSGGGQETQYF
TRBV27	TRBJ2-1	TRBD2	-	TGTGCCAGCAGGGTGGGGAGGCTAGCGGGGGAGAATGAGCAGTTCTTC	CASRVGRLAGENEQFF
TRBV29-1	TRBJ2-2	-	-	TGCAGCGTATCAAGGGGCACCGGGGAGCTGTTTTTT	CSVSRGTGELFF
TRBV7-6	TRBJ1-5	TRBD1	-	TGTGCCAGCAGCTTACAGGGGGATCAGCCCCAGCATTTT	CASSLQGDQPQHF
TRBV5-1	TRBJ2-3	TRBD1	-	TGCGCCAGCAGCTCGACAGGGGGCACAGATACGCAGTATTTT	CASSSTGGTDTQYF
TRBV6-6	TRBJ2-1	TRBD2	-	TGTGCCAGCAGACTAGCGGGGGGCGGGGAGCAGTTCTTC	CASRLAGGGEQFF
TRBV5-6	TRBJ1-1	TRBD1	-	TGTGCCAGCAGTAGGGGGCTGATTGCTTTCTTT	CASSRGLIAFF
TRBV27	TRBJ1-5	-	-	TGTGCCAGCAGTGCCCGGAGGCGGGGGCTTACCAATCAGCCCCAGCATTTT	CASSARRRGLTNQPQHF
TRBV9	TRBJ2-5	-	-	TGTGCCAGCAGCGTCGGACAATCAGAGACCCAGTACTTC	CASSVGQSETQYF
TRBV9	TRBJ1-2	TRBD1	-	TGTGCCAGCAGCATGACAGGGACCGGCTATGGCTACACCTTC	CASSMTGTGYGYTF
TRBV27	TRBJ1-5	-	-	TGTGCCAGCAGTTCGACGGTGGGGAAGGGGACCCAGCATTTT	CASSSTVGKGTQHF
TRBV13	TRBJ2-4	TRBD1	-	TGTGCCAGCAGCTTACGATTGACAGGGCAGTACTTC	CASSLRLTGQYF
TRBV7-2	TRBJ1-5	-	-	TGTGCCAGCAGCGCCGGAGGTTGGCAGCCCCAGCATTTT	CASSAGGWQPQHF
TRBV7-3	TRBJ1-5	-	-	TGTGCCAGCAGCCCCGGTATCCGTCAGCCCCAGCATTTT	CASSPGIRQPQHF
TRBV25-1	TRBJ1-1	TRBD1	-	TGTGCCAGCACCCTTACAGGGGACACTGAAGCTTTCTTT	CASTLTGDTEAFF
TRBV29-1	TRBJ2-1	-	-	TGCAGCGGCCGTGACTTACAGGTACCCTTGTGGAATGAGCAGTTCTTC	CSGRDLQVPLWNEQFF
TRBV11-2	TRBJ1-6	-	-	TGTGCCAGCAGCTTACTGACCCGAGGTGGGAATTCACCCCTCCACTTT	CASSLLTRGGNSPLHF
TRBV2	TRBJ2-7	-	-	TGTGCCAGCAGTCGGACAAACGAGCAGTACTTC	CASSRTNEQYF
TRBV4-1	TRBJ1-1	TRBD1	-	TGCGCCAGCAGTCGTCACGACAGGGAACAAACTGAAGCTTTCTTT	CASSRHDREQTEAFF
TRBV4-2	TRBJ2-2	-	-	TGTGCCAGCAGCCCACTCGGGACTCCCAGAGACACCGGGGAGCTGTTTTTT	CASSPLGTPRDTGELFF
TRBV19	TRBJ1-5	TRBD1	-	TGTGCCAGTAGTAGAACACGGACAGGCAATAGCAATCAGCCCCAGCATTTT	CASSRTRTGNSNQPQHF
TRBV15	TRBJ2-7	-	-	TGTGCCACCAGCAGAACAGGGTTTACCTACGAGCAGTACTTC	CATSRTGFTYEQYF
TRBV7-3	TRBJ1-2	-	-	TGTGCCAGCAGCTCCTCACCCGGTTATGGCTACACCTTC	CASSSSPGYGYTF
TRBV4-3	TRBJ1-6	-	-	TGCGCCAGCAGCTCCGGAGGGAGACCGGATAATTCACCCCTCCACTTT	CASSSGGRPDNSPLHF
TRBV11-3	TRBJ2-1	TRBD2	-	TGTGCCAGCAGCTTTATTAGCGGGGGGAGTGAGCAGTTCTTC	CASSFISGGSEQFF
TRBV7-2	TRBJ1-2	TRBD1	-	TGTGCCAGCAGCCTACAAGGGACAGGAGCTAACTATGGCTACACCTTC	CASSLQGTGANYGYTF
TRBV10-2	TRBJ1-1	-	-	TGCGCCAGCAGACAGGGTGACACTGAAGCTTTCTTT	CASRQGDTEAFF
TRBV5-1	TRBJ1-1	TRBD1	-	TGCGCCAGCAGACCCTCAAACAGGGGAGACACTGAAGCTTTCTTT	CASRPSNRGDTEAFF
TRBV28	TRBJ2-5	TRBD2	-	TGTGCCAGCAGTCCCACTAGCGGGGAGAGGGAGACCCAGTACTTC	CASSPTSGERETQYF
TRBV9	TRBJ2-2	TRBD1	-	TGTGCCAGCAGCGTAGGGGACAGTCCCGGGGAGCTGTTTTTT	CASSVGDSPGELFF
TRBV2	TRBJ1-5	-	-	TGTGCCAGCAGGCGGGGCAGCACAGCTCAGCCCCAGCATTTT	CASRRGSTAQPQHF
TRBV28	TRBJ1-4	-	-	TGTGCCAGCAGTCCGGGGGTCGGTGAAAAACTGTTTTTT	CASSPGVGEKLFF
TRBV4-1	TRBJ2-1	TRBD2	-	TGCGCCAGCAGCCCCCAAGGGGCGGGACTAGCTTTCCGCTACAATGAGCAGTTCTTC	CASSPQGAGLAFRYNEQFF
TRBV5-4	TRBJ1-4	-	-	TGTGCCAGCAGCTGGGGAAGACCAGGGAGGTCTAATGAAAAACTGTTTTTT	CASSWGRPGRSNEKLFF
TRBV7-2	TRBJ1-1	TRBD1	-	TGTGCCAGCAGCTCTTCCGGGACAGGGGGCAGGGGCACTGAAGCTTTCTTT	CASSSSGTGGRGTEAFF